This T cell receptor (beta chain) originates from a study of OX40 agonist ivuxolimab in advanced cancers. Study-level information: Those enrolled were 82.7% male, with a mean age of 60 years and ages from about 20 to 85. Partial responses were observed in three patients, of whom one had hepatocellular carcinoma and two had cutaneous melanoma.

The trim removed 6 bases at V and 6 bases at J, leaving 10 bases unmatched. CDR1 LNHDA and CDR2 SQIVND come from the germline V gene (reference sequence). The CDR3 has 15 residues. Using immunoSEQ multiplex PCR, the repertoire was profiled, and TCRdb retains in-frame clones only, with some absent. The sample consists of tens of thousands of clones, approximately 90% of them appearing once. J is TRBJ2-2 and V is TRBV19; TRBD2 agrees at 7 bases. The sequencing here drew on CD4+ or CD8+ T cells sorted from blood, taken in a trial of the OX40 agonist ivuxolimab. This TCR came from an adult with an advanced solid tumor such as melanoma, head and neck, liver or kidney cancer. CDR3 sequence: CASRWEGNWAGELFF. The CDR3 bases are TGTGCCAGTAGATGGGAGGGTAATTGGGCCGGGGAGCTGTTTTTT.